A single sample gave rise to the 25 T cell receptor beta chains below, sequenced in a study of immune heterogeneity within non-small cell lung tumors. Template came from bulk tumor genomic DNA, at 600 ng per sample. Several biopsies were collected from each primary tumor during surgery. They were spaced as far apart as possible within the tumor mass. Before undergoing curative surgery, patients had newly diagnosed non-small cell lung cancer that was untreated. In a multiplex PCR, 32 V and 13 J primers amplified TCR beta CDR3. TCRdb itself ran the multiplex PCR reads through MiXCR, one entry per CDR3 protein. The sample carries 10,000 or so distinct CDR3 sequences, 15% to 20% recorded once. The specimen sequenced was lung tumor tissue. The receptors shown here come from a man aged 35 to 55 with non-small cell lung cancer.

A remark on this clonotype: Germline and junction disagree at one end, which may indicate a read error. The chain joins TRBV7-8 to TRBJ2-3, with D tentatively TRBD2 (6 bases). The germline CDR1 and CDR2 sequences are SGHVS and FQNEAQ. The CDR3 sequence is 14 residues long. In DNA, the CDR3 is TGTGCCAACAGCTTCCTAACTAGCACATATACGCAGTATTTT. It translates to CANSFLTSTYTQYF.

This clonotype is medium-sized. The V and J genes are TRBV20-1 and TRBJ2-7, with 7 nucleotides matching TRBD2. The CDR3 runs 13 residues. V lost 3 bases, J lost 2 bases, and 4 bases stayed unmatched. Germline CDR1 DFQATT, CDR2 SNEGSKA (reference sequence). CDR3 bases: TGCAGTGCTAGTTTCCGGGGGGCCTACGAGCAGTACTTC. Protein: CSASFRGAYEQYF.

This clonotype is classed as large. The V and J genes are TRBV5-1 and TRBJ1-2; D possibly corresponds to TRBD1 (5 bases). Germline loops: CDR1 SGHRS, CDR2 YFSETQ. The CDR3 contains 16 residues. V was clipped by 1 base and J by 3 bases, with 16 bases between them. In nucleotides, the CDR3 is TGCGCCAGCAGCTTGCAGGGCGGCAGGGTCGACTATGGCTACACCTTC. It codes for CASSLQGGRVDYGYTF.

This clonotype is medium-sized by share. The gene calls are TRBV7-2 and TRBJ2-2; possibly TRBD1 or TRBD2 for D (6 bases each). Looked up from germline, CDR1 is SGHTA and CDR2 is FQGNSA. Trimming pared 3 bases from V and 5 bases from J, leaving 10 bases between. CDR3 size: 14 residues. The CDR3 here is CASSLGGYTGELFF. The DNA of the CDR3 is TGTGCCAGCAGCTTGGGGGGCTATACCGGGGAGCTGTTTTTT. Complete variable domain (other parts from reference TRBV7-2 and TRBJ2-2): GAGVSQSPSNKVTEKGKDVELRCDPISGHTALYWYRQSLGQGLEFLIYFQGNSAPDKSGLPSDRFSAERTGGSVSTLTIQRTQQEDSAVYLCASSLGGYTGELFFGEGSRLTVL.

To note about this clonotype: A clone one base away is much larger, so this may be a read error. The rearrangement links TRBV2 to TRBJ2-5; possibly TRBD2 for D (7 bases). V was pared by 7 bases and J by 5 bases, with 11 bases between. Germline V gene data show CDR1 as SNHLY and CDR2 as FYNNEI. There are 12 residues in the CDR3. Here the CDR3 reads CASIEGGETQYF. CDR3 nucleotide sequence: TGTGCCAGCATTGAGGGGGGGGAGACCCAGTACTTC.

J is TRBJ1-5 and V is TRBV28; D ambiguous. V lost 7 bases and J 10 bases, leaving 17 bases between the germline ends. Looked up from germline, CDR1 is MDHEN and CDR2 is SYDVKM. The CDR3 consists of 13 residues. CDR3 loop: CASTPDPTSPQHF. CDR3 sequence (DNA): TGTGCCAGCACCCCTGACCCGACCTCACCCCAGCATTTT.

By share of the sample, this clonotype is medium-sized. This chain uses TRBV20-1 with TRBJ2-1, with D tentatively TRBD2 (5 bases). Germline lookup yields CDR1 DFQATT and CDR2 SNEGSKA (reference sequence). V shed 0 bases and J shed 6 bases, with 15 bases lying between them. The CDR3 totals 15 residues. The CDR3 reads CSARDYGLLVNEQFF. In nucleotides, the CDR3 is TGCAGTGCTAGAGATTACGGACTGCTCGTCAATGAGCAGTTCTTC.

This clonotype was recorded many times. The V and J genes are TRBV7-6 and TRBJ2-3; D not certain. The germline V gene encodes CDR1 SGHVS and CDR2 FNYEAQ. The CDR3 is 12 residues long. The V and J ends lost 0 bases and 4 bases respectively, with 2 bases between them. CDR3 protein: CASSLAADTQYF. The CDR3 DNA reads as TGTGCCAGCAGCTTAGCAGCAGATACGCAGTATTTT.

By its share, this clonotype is medium-sized. V usage is TRBV6-1 and J usage is TRBJ2-7; a weak D match, TRBD2 (5 bases). From germline, CDR1 is MNHNS and CDR2 SASEGT. The CDR3 is 14 amino acids. V lost 3 bases to trimming and J lost 4 bases, with 13 bases between them. The CDR3 sequence: CASSEVGETYEQYF. CDR3 DNA sequence: TGTGCCAGCAGTGAGGTCGGGGAGACGTACGAGCAGTACTTC.

This clonotype is categorized as medium-sized. This chain uses TRBV10-3 with TRBJ1-2; 8 bases are a match to TRBD1. Losses at the gene ends were 3 bases for V and 4 bases for J; bases not matched to a gene: 10. This CDR3 has 16 amino acids. In germline, CDR1 is ENHRY, CDR2 SYGVKD. CDR3 in amino acids: CAISEPGQGKVYGYTF. Here the CDR3 DNA reads TGTGCCATCAGTGAACCCGGACAGGGAAAGGTCTATGGCTACACCTTC.

Details on this clonotype: Because the CDR3 is missing its conserved closing phenylalanine or tryptophan, this is likely a read error. This chain connects TRBV28 to TRBJ2-1; D possibly uses TRBD1 or TRBD2 (5 bases each). Trimming took 7 bases from V and 9 from J, leaving 16 bases between them. Germline CDR1 reads MDHEN; CDR2 reads SYDVKM. This CDR3 has 13 amino acids. The CDR3 DNA reads TGTGCCAGCAACCGGGACGTAGAGGGTGAGCAGTTCCTC. Translated: CASNRDVEGEQFL.

Within the sample, this clonotype is medium-sized. The rearrangement joins TRBV20-1 to TRBJ1-5; tentative D call: TRBD1 (5 bases). V lost 1 base and J 0 bases, leaving 7 bases between the germline ends. Germline V gene lookup returns CDR1 DFQATT and CDR2 SNEGSKA (reference sequence). CDR3 length: 14 amino acids. CDR3 region: CSARGGVSNQPQHF. CDR3 nucleotide sequence: TGCAGTGCTAGAGGGGGCGTTAGCAATCAGCCCCAGCATTTT.

This clonotype was found many times. The chain combines TRBV11-2 with TRBJ2-5, with TRBD2 identical over 10 bases. This CDR3 has 15 residues. Germline values: CDR1 SGHAT, CDR2 FQNNGV. Germline trimming cut 6 bases from V and 6 bases from J; bases unmatched to any gene: 10. The CDR3 reads CASSLAGATGQTQYF. The CDR3 DNA reads as TGTGCCAGCAGTCTAGCGGGGGCCACGGGACAGACCCAGTACTTC. The full variable domain, with the rest looked up from reference TRBV11-2 and TRBJ2-5, is EAGVAQSPRYKIIEKRQSVAFWCNPISGHATLYWYQQILGQGPKLLIQFQNNGVVDDSQLPKDRFSAERLKGVDSTLKIQPAKLEDSAVYLCASSLAGATGQTQYFGPGTRLLVL.

This clonotype occurred many times. V gene TRBV9 combines with J gene TRBJ1-4; D perhaps matches TRBD1 (6 bases). CDR1 and CDR2 (germline): SGDLS, YYNGEE. Trimming cost V 0 bases and J 5 bases, with 11 bases left between them. CDR3 length equals 15 residues. The CDR3 bases are TGTGCCAGCAGCGTAGAGGACAGCGGCAATGAAAAACTGTTTTTT. Protein sequence: CASSVEDSGNEKLFF.

The sample holds many counts of this clonotype. The J gene is TRBJ1-5, the V gene TRBV5-6; TRBD1 might be the D (6 bases). Trimming shortened V by 0 bases and J by 0 bases, and 10 bases separated the two germline ends. In germline, CDR1 is SGHDT, CDR2 YYEEEE. The CDR3 sequence is 16 residues long. The CDR3 DNA reads as TGTGCCAGCAGCTTGGGTGGGGGCCATAGCAATCAGCCCCAGCATTTT. Protein sequence: CASSLGGGHSNQPQHF.

This clonotype appeared many times. This chain uses TRBV7-9 with TRBJ1-2; D might be TRBD1 (6 bases). V dropped 1 base and J dropped 8 bases, with 8 bases sitting between them. This CDR3 is 12 amino acids long. Germline loops: CDR1 SEHNR, CDR2 FQNEAQ (reference sequence). The CDR3 nucleotides read TGTGCCAGCAGCTTAGAGGGGACAGGCTACACCTTC. Amino acid sequence: CASSLEGTGYTF.

This clonotype was counted at least ten times. The gene calls are TRBV15 and TRBJ2-7, with TRBD1 matching over 7 bases. The CDR3 extends over 14 amino acids. Germline V lookup: CDR1 LNHNV, CDR2 YYDKDF (reference sequence). Trimming cost V 1 base and J 1 base; bases outside gene matches: 1. CDR3 region: CATSRGQGSYEQYF. CDR3 in DNA: TGTGCCACCAGCAGAGGACAGGGATCCTACGAGCAGTACTTC.

Ten or more counts support this clonotype. V is TRBV3-1 and J is TRBJ1-1; D is ambiguous. CDR1 is LGHDT and CDR2 is YNNKEL in the germline V gene (reference sequence). V was shortened by 1 base and J by 10 bases, with 10 bases between the two germline ends. CDR3 length: 12 residues. DNA for the CDR3: TGTGCCAGCAGCCAAGCCGATGGCGGAGCTTTCTTT. Translated, it gives CASSQADGGAFF.

A word on this clonotype: It may be a read error: a sequence one base away is much more abundant. The chain couples TRBV10-2 to TRBJ1-5, with a tentative D call TRBD1 (5 bases). The germline V gene has CDR1 WSHSY and CDR2 SAAADI. The CDR3 loop spans 13 amino acids. For the CDR3, the DNA is TGCGCCAGCAGTGGGGGGTCCCATCAGCCCCAGAATTTT. Residues: CASSGGSHQPQNF.

This clonotype showed up many times. This chain uses TRBV19 with TRBJ2-3; 7 bases line up with TRBD2. The CDR3 consists of 16 residues. Germline-derived CDR1 and CDR2 are LNHDA and SQIVND (reference sequence). V lost 3 bases, J lost 6 bases, and 12 bases stayed unmatched. CDR3 amino acids: CASSMVAGVSGDTQYF. The CDR3 coding sequence is TGTGCCAGTAGTATGGTGGCGGGGGTCTCGGGGGATACGCAGTATTTT.

This clonotype was found many times. The chain is built from TRBV11-1 and TRBJ2-5; the D gene could be TRBD1 or TRBD2 (6 bases each). CDR1 and CDR2 from the germline V gene are SGHAT and FQDESV (reference sequence). V was trimmed by 5 bases and J by 5 bases, leaving 18 bases between them. The CDR3 spans 15 residues. CDR3 sequence: CASSPGTKGGETQYF. CDR3 DNA sequence: TGTGCCAGCAGCCCCGGGACGAAAGGGGGGGAGACCCAGTACTTC.

There are many counts of this clonotype. The chain joins TRBV6-2 or TRBV6-3 to TRBJ2-1; the D gene is possibly TRBD2 (6 bases). Germline CDR1 reads MNHEY; CDR2 reads SVGEGT. The CDR3 runs to 13 residues. Trimming pared 7 bases from V and 7 bases from J, leaving 14 bases between. CDR3 loop: CASTPSGGNEQFF. CDR3 in DNA: TGTGCCAGCACCCCAAGTGGAGGGAATGAGCAGTTCTTC.

There are a few counts of this clonotype. It may be a read error: a sequence one base away is much more abundant. The chain employs TRBV19 and TRBJ2-5, with D unclear. From germline, CDR1 is LNHDA and CDR2 SQIVND (reference sequence). This CDR3 spans 13 amino acids. This chain's CDR3 is CASSTRHQETQHF. CDR3 bases: TGTGCCAGTAGTACGAGACACCAAGAGACCCAGCACTTC.

This clonotype was seen only a few times. A much larger clone differs by one base, so this may be a read error. The CDR3, as DNA: TGTGTCAGCAGCTGGTGGGGGATGAACACTGAAGCTTTCTTT. Translation: CVSSWWGMNTEAFF. The V call is TRBV7-2, the J call TRBJ1-1; a weak D match, TRBD1 (5 bases). Looked up from germline, CDR1 is SGHTA and CDR2 is FQGNSA. There are 14 residues in the CDR3.

This clonotype was found a few times. The genes are TRBV5-6 and TRBJ2-5; TRBD1 might be the D (5 bases). V shed 1 base and J shed 5 bases, with 15 bases lying between them. The CDR3 contains 15 residues. Germline V CDR1 and CDR2: SGHDT, YYEEEE. CDR3: CASSLSGLAGETQYF. Written as DNA, the CDR3 is TGTGCCAGCAGCTTGTCAGGTCTGGCAGGGGAGACCCAGTACTTC.